Presented here are 27 T cell receptor beta chains from one specimen sequenced in a study of cytomegalovirus exposure and HLA in healthy donors. Primers: 60 Vbeta forward and 13 Jbeta reverse. Profiled with immunoSEQ multiplex PCR; TCRdb holds only in-frame clones, not every one. Altogether around 150,000 clones are present, approximately 79% being singletons, with the ten largest covering around 7%. What was sequenced was PBMCs. The source is a man in his forties in good health and CMV-seropositive.

The CDR3 region has the DNA TGTGCCAGTGGAGTAAGCAATCAGCCCCAGCATTTT. Translating it yields CASGVSNQPQHF. This chain uses TRBV19 with TRBJ1-5; D unresolved. V was shortened by 8 bases and J by 1 base, with 6 bases between the two germline ends. The CDR3 runs to 12 residues. Germline lookup yields CDR1 LNHDA and CDR2 SQIVND (reference sequence).

The chain has TRBV30 and TRBJ2-1, with 10 bases fitting TRBD2. CDR3 length equals 14 residues. V lost 2 bases and J lost 6; bases outside the gene matches: 4. Germline V gene sequence: CDR1 GTSNPN, CDR2 SVGIG (reference sequence). The DNA of the CDR3 is TGTGCCTGGAGTCCCCTAGCGGGAGCCAATGAGCAGTTCTTC. Protein sequence: CAWSPLAGANEQFF.

V and J are TRBV7-9 and TRBJ1-1; the match to TRBD1 covers 7 bases. Germline V gene data show CDR1 as SEHNR and CDR2 as FQNEAQ (reference sequence). V lost 5 bases and J lost 4; bases outside the gene matches: 7. This CDR3 has 14 amino acids. The CDR3 DNA is TGTGCCAGCAGCGCACAGGGACAGAGCACTGAAGCTTTCTTT. It specifies CASSAQGQSTEAFF.

This chain uses TRBV27 with TRBJ1-4, with D perhaps TRBD1 (5 bases). This CDR3 contains 16 residues. The ends were cut back, 0 bases at V and 8 bases at J, with 16 bases in the middle. Germline assignment: CDR1 MNHEY and CDR2 SMNVEV (reference sequence). CDR3 sequence: CASSLSSGGAGEKLFF. The CDR3, as DNA: TGTGCCAGCAGTTTATCCTCGGGAGGGGCCGGGGAAAAACTGTTTTTT. The full variable domain, with the rest looked up from reference TRBV27 and TRBJ1-4, is EAQVTQNPRYLITVTGKKLTVTCSQNMNHEYMSWYRQDPGLGLRQIYYSMNVEVTDKGDVPEGYKVSRKEKRNFPLILESPSPNQTSLYFCASSLSSGGAGEKLFFGSGTQLSVL.

The CDR3 DNA sequence: TGTGCCTGGAGTGGTGGGGGACAGTTACAGCCCCAGCATTTT. It specifies CAWSGGGQLQPQHF. This chain connects TRBV30 to TRBJ1-5, with TRBD1 matching over 7 bases. This CDR3 region has 14 residues. With 1 base clipped from V and 7 bases from J, the junction kept 7 bases outside the gene matches. CDR1 is GTSNPN and CDR2 is SVGIG in the germline V gene (reference sequence). Together with reference TRBV30 and TRBJ1-5, the CDR3 gives the full variable domain: SQTIHQWPATLVQPVGSPLSLECTVEGTSNPNLYWYRQAAGRGLQLLFYSVGIGQISSEVPQNLSASRPQDRQFILSSKKLLLSDSGFYLCAWSGGGQLQPQHFGDGTRLSIL.

The CDR3 reads CASSIYFGGPTSSGNTIYF. Here the CDR3 DNA reads TGTGCCAGTAGTATCTATTTCGGGGGACCGACGAGCTCTGGAAACACCATATATTTT. The V gene is TRBV19, the J gene TRBJ1-3, with D tentatively TRBD1 (5 bases). In germline, CDR1 is LNHDA, CDR2 SQIVND (reference sequence). The CDR3 runs 19 residues. Trimming pared 3 bases from V and 0 bases from J, leaving 21 bases between.

Regarding this clone: A junction boundary mismatches the germline segment, possibly from a read error. The chain links TRBV18 to TRBJ2-2; D might be TRBD2 (5 bases). The CDR3 contains 14 residues. Germline V lookup: CDR1 KGHSH, CDR2 LQKENI. CDR3 protein: CASSPLQLTGELLF. In DNA, the CDR3 is TGTGCCAGCTCCCCCTTACAGCTGACCGGGGAGCTGCTTTTT.

V and J are TRBV5-1 and TRBJ1-1; TRBD1 is a possible D gene (6 bases). V was pared by 5 bases and J by 4 bases, with 12 bases between. Per germline, CDR1 SGHRS and CDR2 YFSETQ. The CDR3 has 13 amino acids. The CDR3 coding sequence is TGCGCCAGCAGGCCGGACAGATTCACTGAAGCTTTCTTT. It codes for CASRPDRFTEAFF.

This clone was seen a single time. The sample contains more than one DNA sequence encoding this CDR3. The V gene is TRBV6-1, the J gene TRBJ2-2; TRBD2 agrees at 8 bases. Germline CDR1 and CDR2: MNHNS and SASEGT. Germline trimming cut 6 bases from V and 5 bases from J; bases unmatched to any gene: 5. There are 14 residues in the CDR3. CDR3 sequence (DNA): TGTGCCAGCAGCAGTTTAGCGGGAACCGGGGAGCTGTTTTTT. As protein: CASSSLAGTGELFF.

This chain links TRBV19 with TRBJ2-7; 15 positions match TRBD2. V shed 4 bases, J shed 3 bases, and the junction held 10 bases outside the gene matches. Germline lookup yields CDR1 LNHDA and CDR2 SQIVND (reference sequence). The CDR3 totals 18 residues. The CDR3 bases are TGTGCCAGTAGTAAGGGACTAGCGGGAGGACCAACACTCTACGAGCAGTACTTC. Translation: CASSKGLAGGPTLYEQYF.

CDR3 amino acids: CASSTAGGGTEAFF. The CDR3 DNA sequence: TGCGCCAGCAGTACTGCAGGGGGAGGCACTGAAGCTTTCTTT. The chain couples TRBV5-1 to TRBJ1-1; TRBD1 matches 7 bases. Germline CDR1 is SGHRS and CDR2 is YFSETQ. Trimming cost V 5 bases and J 4 bases; bases outside gene matches: 8. This CDR3 region has 14 residues.

V usage is TRBV28 and J usage is TRBJ2-1, with TRBD1 identical over 9 bases. Per the germline V gene, CDR1 is MDHEN and CDR2 is SYDVKM. V lost 3 bases to trimming and J lost 5 bases; unmatched junction nucleotides: 5. The CDR3 covers 15 residues. The CDR3 reads CASSLPGTGNNEQFF. The CDR3 region has the DNA TGTGCCAGCAGTTTGCCCGGGACAGGGAACAATGAGCAGTTCTTC.

DNA for the CDR3: TGTGCCAGCAGCTTAGCCAGGGGAAAAGATACGCAGTATTTT. Translation gives CASSLARGKDTQYF. The rearrangement joins TRBV11-3 to TRBJ2-3; TRBD1 is a possible D gene (6 bases). Per the germline V gene, CDR1 is SGHNT and CDR2 is YENEEA. The CDR3 spans 14 residues. Deletions cut 1 base from V and 5 bases from J, with 10 bases between.

This chain connects TRBV9 to TRBJ1-2, with TRBD1 matching 8 bases. V was clipped by 3 bases and J by 6 bases; unmatched bases: 13. The CDR3 runs to 16 residues. CDR1 and CDR2 from the germline V gene are SGDLS and YYNGEE. CDR3 in amino acids: CASSAIQGGRKNGYTF. CDR3 nucleotides: TGTGCCAGCAGCGCCATACAGGGGGGAAGGAAAAATGGCTACACCTTC.

The chain uses TRBV19 and TRBJ1-4; possible D gene TRBD1, 6 bases. V was pared by 5 bases and J by 5 bases, with 9 bases between. The germline gives CDR1 LNHDA, CDR2 SQIVND (reference sequence). The CDR3 length is 13 residues. CDR3 sequence reads: CASSLGQNEKLFF. Here the CDR3 DNA reads TGTGCCAGTAGTCTAGGACAGAATGAAAAACTGTTTTTT.

The J gene is TRBJ2-1, the V gene TRBV6-5, with D possibly TRBD2 on 6 matching bases. CDR1 is MNHEY, CDR2 SVGAGI, per germline. V was shortened by 0 bases and J by 7 bases, with 10 bases between the two germline ends. This CDR3 spans 14 amino acids. DNA of the CDR3: TGTGCCAGCAGTTACTCTGGAGGGTGGAATGAGCAGTTCTTC. This gives the protein CASSYSGGWNEQFF.

The chain combines TRBV18 with TRBJ2-7; maybe TRBD2 (6 bases). The CDR3 has 17 residues. Looked up from germline, CDR1 is KGHSH and CDR2 is LQKENI. V lost 2 bases to trimming and J lost 0 bases, with 17 bases between them. The CDR3 DNA reads TGTGCCAGCTCACCAGTCAGAGGAGCGGGCAGCTCCTACGAGCAGTACTTC. Encoded protein: CASSPVRGAGSSYEQYF. The full variable domain, with the rest looked up from reference TRBV18 and TRBJ2-7, is NAGVMQNPRHLVRRRGQEARLRCSPMKGHSHVYWYRQLPEEGLKFMVYLQKENIIDESGMPKERFSAEFPKEGPSILRIQQVVRGDSAAYFCASSPVRGAGSSYEQYFGPGTRLTVT.

The chain employs TRBV29-1 and TRBJ1-4, with D possibly matching TRBD1 (6 bases). V lost 6 bases and J lost 1, with 15 bases in between. Per germline, CDR1 SQVTM and CDR2 ANQGSEA. The CDR3 has 15 amino acids. The CDR3 is CSVPQTGLTNEKLFF. DNA for the CDR3: TGCAGCGTCCCCCAAACAGGGCTAACTAATGAAAAACTGTTTTTT.

This clone was recorded a few times. The V call is TRBV7-9, the J call TRBJ2-3, with D uncertain. The germline gives CDR1 SEHNR, CDR2 FQNEAQ (reference sequence). The ends were cut back, 5 bases at V and 2 bases at J, with 5 bases in the middle. The CDR3 contains 12 residues. CDR3 sequence reads: CASSQNTDTQYF. The CDR3 nucleotides are TGTGCCAGCAGCCAAAACACAGATACGCAGTATTTT. Full variable domain (rest looked up from reference TRBV7-9 and TRBJ2-3): DTGVSQNPRHKITKRGQNVTFRCDPISEHNRLYWYRQTLGQGPEFLTYFQNEAQLEKSRLLSDRFSAERPKGSFSTLEIQRTEQGDSAMYLCASSQNTDTQYFGPGTRLTVL.

Worth noting for this clone: One end of the junction varies from germline; a read error may be responsible. The J gene is TRBJ2-1, the V gene TRBV27; TRBD2 agrees at 9 bases. The CDR3 loop spans 13 amino acids. The germline V gene has CDR1 MNHEY and CDR2 SMNVEV (reference sequence). CDR3 sequence (DNA): TGCGCCAGCAGTTTGGGACTAGCCTGGGAGCAGTTCTTC. It specifies CASSLGLAWEQFF.

The V and J genes are TRBV11-1 and TRBJ2-2; 10 nucleotides agree with TRBD2. The germline V gene encodes CDR1 SGHAT and CDR2 FQDESV (reference sequence). J gave up 4 bases and V 5 bases, and 13 bases lay outside the gene matches. The CDR3 has 18 residues. CDR3 in amino acids: CASSTRTSGAPLTGELFF. The DNA of the CDR3 is TGTGCCAGCAGCACGCGGACTAGCGGAGCCCCCCTCACCGGGGAGCTGTTTTTT.

The J gene is TRBJ2-6, the V gene TRBV5-1, with 8 bases fitting TRBD1. The CDR3 sequence is 18 residues long. Germline lookup yields CDR1 SGHRS and CDR2 YFSETQ. V shed 4 bases and J 0 bases; nucleotides not matched to a gene: 9. The DNA for the CDR3 is TGCGCCAGCAGCACCGGACAGGGACATCCCTCTGGGGCCAACGTCCTGACTTTC. Its translation: CASSTGQGHPSGANVLTF.

The chain is built from TRBV9 and TRBJ2-6, with 8 nucleotides matching TRBD1. Per germline, CDR1 SGDLS and CDR2 YYNGEE. Losses at the gene ends were 0 bases for V and 7 bases for J; bases not matched to a gene: 3. CDR3 length: 15 amino acids. The CDR3 DNA reads as TGTGCCAGCAGCGTAGCTACAGGGGGTGCCAACGTCCTGACTTTC. It encodes CASSVATGGANVLTF.

V gene TRBV5-1 combines with J gene TRBJ2-3; D possibly corresponds to TRBD1 (6 bases). There are 14 residues in the CDR3. Trimming pared 1 base from V and 4 bases from J, leaving 10 bases between. In germline, CDR1 is SGHRS, CDR2 YFSETQ. The CDR3 loop is CASSLPGDADTQYF. CDR3 nucleotide sequence: TGCGCCAGCAGCTTGCCAGGGGATGCAGATACGCAGTATTTT.

This chain connects TRBV6-6 to TRBJ1-5, with D uncertain. The CDR3 totals 13 residues. Per the germline V gene, CDR1 is MNHNY and CDR2 is SVGAGI (reference sequence). V was clipped by 5 bases and J by 1 base, with 6 bases between them. CDR3 region: CASSTPSNQPQHF. CDR3 bases: TGTGCCAGCAGTACTCCGAGCAATCAGCCCCAGCATTTT.

V is TRBV28 and J is TRBJ1-2, with D uncertain. The V and J ends lost 2 bases and 6 bases respectively, with 7 bases between them. Germline V gene lookup returns CDR1 MDHEN and CDR2 SYDVKM. This CDR3 comprises 12 residues. The CDR3 DNA reads TGTGCCAGCAGTTTAATGGGAGATGGCTACACCTTC. Translated, it gives CASSLMGDGYTF.

The CDR3 region is CAGGTGNTLWDTQYF. CDR3 in DNA: TGTGCCGGGGGAACAGGGAATACATTGTGGGATACGCAGTATTTT. This rearrangement joins TRBV11-2 to TRBJ2-3, with a tentative D call TRBD1 (6 bases). The CDR3 loop spans 15 amino acids. V gave up 11 bases and J gave up 6 bases, with 24 bases separating them. The germline gives CDR1 SGHAT, CDR2 FQNNGV.